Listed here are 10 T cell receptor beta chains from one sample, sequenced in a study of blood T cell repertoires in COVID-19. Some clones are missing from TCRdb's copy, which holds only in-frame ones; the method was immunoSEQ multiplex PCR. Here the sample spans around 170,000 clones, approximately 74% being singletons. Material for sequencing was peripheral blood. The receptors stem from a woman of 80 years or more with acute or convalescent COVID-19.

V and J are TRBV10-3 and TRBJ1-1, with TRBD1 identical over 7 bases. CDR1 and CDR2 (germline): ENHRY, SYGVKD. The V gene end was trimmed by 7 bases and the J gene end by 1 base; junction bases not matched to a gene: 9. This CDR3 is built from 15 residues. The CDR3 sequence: CAITGQSNSNTEAFF. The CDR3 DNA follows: TGTGCCATCACGGGACAGTCAAATTCGAACACTGAAGCTTTCTTT.

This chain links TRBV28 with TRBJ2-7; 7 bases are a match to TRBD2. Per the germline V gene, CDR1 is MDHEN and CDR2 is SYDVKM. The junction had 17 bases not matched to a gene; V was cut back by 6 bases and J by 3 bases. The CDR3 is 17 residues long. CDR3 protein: CASSPLPIGGSSYEQYF. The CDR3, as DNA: TGTGCCAGCAGCCCACTTCCCATTGGCGGGAGTAGCTACGAGCAGTACTTC. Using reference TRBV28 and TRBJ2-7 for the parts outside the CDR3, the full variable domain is DVKVTQSSRYLVKRTGEKVFLECVQDMDHENMFWYRQDPGLGLRLIYFSYDVKMKEKGDIPEGYSVSREKKERFSLILESASTNQTSMYLCASSPLPIGGSSYEQYFGPGTRLTVT.

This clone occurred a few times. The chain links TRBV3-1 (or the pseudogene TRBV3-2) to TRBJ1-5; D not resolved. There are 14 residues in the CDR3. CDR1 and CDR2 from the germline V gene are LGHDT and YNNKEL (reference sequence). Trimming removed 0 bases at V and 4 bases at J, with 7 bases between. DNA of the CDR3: TGTGCCAGCAGCCAAGACTTCCCTAATCAGCCCCAGCATTTT. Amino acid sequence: CASSQDFPNQPQHF.

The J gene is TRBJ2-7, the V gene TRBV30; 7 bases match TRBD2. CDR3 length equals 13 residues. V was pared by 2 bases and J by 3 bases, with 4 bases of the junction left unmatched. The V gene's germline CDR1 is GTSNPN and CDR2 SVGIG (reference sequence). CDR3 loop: CAWSLSGNYEQYF. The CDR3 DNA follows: TGTGCCTGGAGTCTAAGCGGGAACTACGAGCAGTACTTC.

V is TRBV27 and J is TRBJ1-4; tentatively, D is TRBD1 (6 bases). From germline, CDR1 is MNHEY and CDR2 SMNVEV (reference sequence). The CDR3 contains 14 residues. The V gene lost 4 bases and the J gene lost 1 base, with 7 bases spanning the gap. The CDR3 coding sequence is TGTGCCAGCAGTTCGGGACAAACTAATGAAAAACTGTTTTTT. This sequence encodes CASSSGQTNEKLFF.

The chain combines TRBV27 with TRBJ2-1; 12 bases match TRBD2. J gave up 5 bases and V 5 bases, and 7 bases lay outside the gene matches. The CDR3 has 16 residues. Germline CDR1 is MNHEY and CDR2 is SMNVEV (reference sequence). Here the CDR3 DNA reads TGTGCCAGCAGTGTAAGACTAGCGGGAGCCCACAATGAGCAGTTCTTC. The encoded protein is CASSVRLAGAHNEQFF.

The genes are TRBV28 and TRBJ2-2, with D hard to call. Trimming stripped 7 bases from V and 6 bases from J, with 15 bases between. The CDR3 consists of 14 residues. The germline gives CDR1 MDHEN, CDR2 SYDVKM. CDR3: CASTLPQASGELFF. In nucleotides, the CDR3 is TGTGCCAGCACTCTGCCCCAGGCATCCGGGGAGCTGTTTTTT.

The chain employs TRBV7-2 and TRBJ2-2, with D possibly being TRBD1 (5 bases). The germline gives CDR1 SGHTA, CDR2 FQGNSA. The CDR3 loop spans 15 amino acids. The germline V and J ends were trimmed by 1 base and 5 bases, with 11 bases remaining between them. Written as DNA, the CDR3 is TGTGCCAGCAGCTTAGTTCAGGGATGGACCGGGGAGCTGTTTTTT. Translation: CASSLVQGWTGELFF.

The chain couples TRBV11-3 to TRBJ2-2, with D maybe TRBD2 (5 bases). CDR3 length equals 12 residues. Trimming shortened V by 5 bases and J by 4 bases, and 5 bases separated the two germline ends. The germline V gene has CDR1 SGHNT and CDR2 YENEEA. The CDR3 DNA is TGTGCCAGCAGCCGGGGCACCGGGGAGCTGTTTTTT. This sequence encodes CASSRGTGELFF.

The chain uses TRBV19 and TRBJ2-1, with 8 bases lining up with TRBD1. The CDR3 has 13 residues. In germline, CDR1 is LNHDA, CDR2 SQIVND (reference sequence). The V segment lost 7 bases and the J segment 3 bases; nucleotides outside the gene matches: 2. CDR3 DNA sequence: TGTGCCAGTAACGGACAGGGCTACAATGAGCAGTTCTTC. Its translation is CASNGQGYNEQFF.